This T cell receptor beta chain was captured by sequencing in a study of T cell clones after liver transplantation. Study-wide background: Post-transplant blood was tracked for graft-donor-reactive T cell clones identified in a pre-transplant mixed lymphocyte reaction.

The germline CDR1 and CDR2 sequences are MNHEY and SVGAGI. Trimming took 4 bases from V and 4 from J; bases not matched to a gene: 5. This CDR3 is 14 amino acids long. Measured with immunoSEQ multiplex PCR; TCRdb has only the in-frame clones, and not every one. This sample has around 19,000 clones, with just under 80% found just once. A note on this clone: Antigen specificity is unknown.

Study conclusions and caveats: Low donor cell numbers restricted donor-reactive repertoire measurement in two subjects.

The V call is TRBV6-5, the J call TRBJ2-7; 9 bases align to TRBD1. The sample consisted of CD8+ T cells from blood, taken around 54 months after liver transplant. This receptor was obtained from a human patient who received a liver transplant. Some T cells may be graft donor cells. CDR3 residues: CASSSRDRDYEQYF. The CDR3 region has the DNA TGTGCCAGCAGTTCCCGGGACAGGGATTACGAGCAGTACTTC.